The 30 T cell receptor beta chains listed next were all sequenced from one sample in a study of Ad26.COV2.S vaccination and SARS-CoV-2 variants. Method: immunoSEQ multiplex PCR; TCRdb's copy keeps in-frame clones and lacks some. The sample has around 370,000 clones, around 92% seen once. Sequencing was performed on peripheral blood, taken after recovery from COVID-19. The receptors were sampled from a human donor who had recovered from COVID-19.

This rearrangement joins TRBV10-3 to TRBJ2-5; D perhaps matches TRBD1 (5 bases). CDR3 length equals 12 residues. Trimming pared 10 bases from V and 0 bases from J, leaving 9 bases between. Germline CDR1 reads ENHRY; CDR2 reads SYGVKD. The CDR3 here is CATLDNQETQYF. CDR3 in DNA: TGTGCCACCCTGGACAACCAAGAGACCCAGTACTTC.

The DNA for the CDR3 is TGTGCCAGCAGTTACGGTGCGGGTACGCAGTATTTT. Its translation: CASSYGAGTQYF. The V call is TRBV6-5, the J call TRBJ2-3; D might be TRBD2 (5 bases). Germline V gives CDR1 MNHEY, CDR2 SVGAGI. V was trimmed by 2 bases and J by 8 bases, leaving 8 bases between them. The CDR3 is made up of 12 amino acids.

Concerning this clone itself: The junction shows a germline mismatch at one end, possibly a read error. V gene TRBV7-2 combines with J gene TRBJ2-5, with TRBD2 matching over 15 bases. The CDR3 contains 16 residues. Germline CDR1 SGHTA, CDR2 FQGNSA. The CDR3 DNA reads as TGTGCCAGCAGCTCGGGACTAGCGGGGGGCCAAGGGACCCAGTACTTC. Its protein is CASSSGLAGGQGTQYF.

V usage is TRBV19 and J usage is TRBJ2-7; 9 nucleotides match TRBD1. Germline assignment: CDR1 LNHDA and CDR2 SQIVND (reference sequence). Trimming at V came to 6 bases and at J to 3 bases, leaving 3 bases not matched to a gene. The CDR3 has 13 residues. Here the CDR3 DNA reads TGTGCCAGTAGAGAGACAGGGGGCTACGAGCAGTACTTC. It yields the protein CASRETGGYEQYF. Full variable domain (missing parts from reference TRBV19 and TRBJ2-7): DGGITQSPKYLFRKEGQNVTLSCEQNLNHDAMYWYRQDPGQGLRLIYYSQIVNDFQKGDIAEGYSVSREKKESFPLTVTSAQKNPTAFYLCASRETGGYEQYFGPGTRLTVT.

The chain uses TRBV9 and TRBJ1-2, with D possibly TRBD1 on 6 matching bases. The CDR3 extends over 14 amino acids. With 3 bases removed from V and 4 bases from J, the gap between germline ends came to 13 bases. Looked up from germline, CDR1 is SGDLS and CDR2 is YYNGEE. CDR3: CASSASRGVYGYTF. The CDR3 DNA reads TGTGCCAGCAGCGCCAGCAGGGGAGTCTATGGCTACACCTTC.

The chain carries TRBV19 and TRBJ1-2; D gene ambiguous. In germline, CDR1 is LNHDA, CDR2 SQIVND (reference sequence). Trimming pared 7 bases from V and 8 bases from J, leaving 17 bases between. The CDR3 runs to 13 residues. The CDR3 DNA reads as TGTGCCAGTAAAACAGACGGGGATGGAGGCTACACCTTC. Protein sequence: CASKTDGDGGYTF.

The chain carries TRBV27 and TRBJ2-5; D is unclear. V was shortened by 6 bases and J by 9 bases, with 8 bases between the two germline ends. The CDR3 length is 10 residues. Germline CDR1 MNHEY, CDR2 SMNVEV (reference sequence). The CDR3 sequence is CASSRNPQYF. CDR3 bases: TGTGCCAGCAGCCGGAACCCCCAGTACTTC.

V is TRBV28 and J is TRBJ1-5, with a possible D match to TRBD1 (5 bases). Germline V lookup: CDR1 MDHEN, CDR2 SYDVKM. Trimming took off 4 bases at V and 8 bases at J, with 12 bases between the two ends. The CDR3 covers 13 residues. CDR3: CASSWGYEKPQHF. The CDR3, as DNA: TGTGCCAGCAGTTGGGGGTATGAGAAGCCCCAGCATTTT. The full variable domain, its missing parts supplied by reference TRBV28 and TRBJ1-5, is DVKVTQSSRYLVKRTGEKVFLECVQDMDHENMFWYRQDPGLGLRLIYFSYDVKMKEKGDIPEGYSVSREKKERFSLILESASTNQTSMYLCASSWGYEKPQHFGDGTRLSIL.

This chain joins TRBV18 and TRBJ1-4; D is ambiguous. The CDR3 spans 13 residues. Germline CDR1 reads KGHSH; CDR2 reads LQKENI. The germline V and J ends were trimmed by 8 bases and 8 bases, with 15 bases remaining between them. The DNA of the CDR3 is TGTGCCAGCGCCAATAGGGTTGACGAAAAACTGTTTTTT. Amino acids: CASANRVDEKLFF.

The chain is built from TRBV19 and TRBJ1-1, with D hard to call. The CDR3 runs 12 residues. Trimming cost V 1 base and J 7 bases, with 7 bases left between them. CDR1 and CDR2 from the germline V gene are LNHDA and SQIVND (reference sequence). DNA for the CDR3: TGTGCCAGTAGTATAGCCCCGGATGAAGCTTTCTTT. Protein sequence: CASSIAPDEAFF.

The chain links TRBV18 to TRBJ1-1; 7 nucleotides align to TRBD1. Per the germline V gene, CDR1 is KGHSH and CDR2 is LQKENI. The CDR3 totals 16 residues. V shed 0 bases and J 5 bases; nucleotides not matched to a gene: 9. The CDR3: CASSPPGSTGRTEAFF. CDR3 coding DNA: TGTGCCAGCTCACCACCGGGCTCGACAGGGAGAACTGAAGCTTTCTTT.

The table lists this clone with a count of one. Other DNA sequences within the sample encode an identical CDR3. The V call is TRBV2, the J call TRBJ1-1, with D unclear. V was trimmed by 6 bases and J by 4 bases, leaving 3 bases between them. The CDR3 spans 10 residues. CDR1 SNHLY and CDR2 FYNNEI come from the germline V gene. The CDR3 DNA follows: TGTGCCAGCAGGGGCACTGAAGCTTTCTTT. Translated: CASRGTEAFF.

This chain uses TRBV3-1 (or the pseudogene TRBV3-2) with TRBJ2-7, with D possibly being TRBD2 (6 bases). Trimming left V 2 bases short and J 2 bases short, with 10 bases between. The CDR3 is 14 amino acids. CDR1 is LGHDT and CDR2 is YNNKEL in the germline V gene (reference sequence). In DNA, the CDR3 is TGTGCCAGCAGCCAACCGGGGGTGACCTACGAGCAGTACTTC. Its protein product is CASSQPGVTYEQYF.

The J gene is TRBJ2-7, the V gene TRBV5-1, with D unclear. The CDR3 extends over 13 amino acids. V was shortened by 0 bases and J by 3 bases, with 7 bases between the two germline ends. The germline V gene has CDR1 SGHRS and CDR2 YFSETQ. This CDR3 is CASSLAQFYEQYF. DNA of the CDR3: TGCGCCAGCAGCTTGGCACAGTTCTACGAGCAGTACTTC.

The rearrangement joins TRBV27 to TRBJ1-2, with a tentative D call TRBD1 (6 bases). CDR1 is MNHEY and CDR2 is SMNVEV in the germline V gene (reference sequence). This CDR3 has 13 residues. V lost 6 bases, J lost 4 bases, and 12 bases lay in between. The CDR3: CASRSDSSYGYTF. The CDR3 nucleotides are TGTGCCAGCAGGTCGGACAGCAGCTATGGCTACACCTTC.

This clone was observed once. DNA of the CDR3: TGTGCCAGCAGTGAAGGCTTTTCCCCCTACGAGCAGTACTTC. This translates into CASSEGFSPYEQYF. V is TRBV6-1 and J is TRBJ2-7; D gene ambiguous. Between the trimmed V and J ends, which lost 1 base and 2 bases, there was a span of 9 bases. CDR1 MNHNS and CDR2 SASEGT come from the germline V gene. This CDR3 is built from 14 residues.

The chain is built from TRBV5-4 and TRBJ1-2; 9 nucleotides match TRBD1. V shed 4 bases, J shed 4 bases, and the junction held 5 bases outside the gene matches. The CDR3 runs to 14 residues. Germline V gene lookup returns CDR1 SGHNT and CDR2 YYREEE (reference sequence). The CDR3 protein is CASSEGQGIYGYTF. The CDR3 nucleotides are TGTGCCAGCAGCGAAGGACAGGGGATCTATGGCTACACCTTC.

The chain carries TRBV5-1 and TRBJ2-2, with a tentative D call TRBD2 (6 bases). Germline V gene lookup returns CDR1 SGHRS and CDR2 YFSETQ. This CDR3 is 15 amino acids long. Trimming removed 3 bases from V and 4 bases from J, with 13 bases in between. CDR3 protein: CASSSGLLPTGELFF. CDR3 sequence (DNA): TGCGCCAGCAGCTCGGGACTTTTACCCACCGGGGAGCTGTTTTTT.

V usage is TRBV3-1 (or the pseudogene TRBV3-2) and J usage is TRBJ2-2, with 9 bases fitting TRBD1. The V gene end was trimmed by 3 bases and the J gene end by 4 bases; junction bases not matched to a gene: 6. CDR1 is LGHDT, CDR2 YNNKEL, per germline (reference sequence). The CDR3 is made up of 16 amino acids. The CDR3 DNA reads as TGTGCCAGCAGCCATACAGGGGGCGTCGGCACCGGGGAGCTGTTTTTT. Translating it yields CASSHTGGVGTGELFF.

The J gene is TRBJ2-2, the V gene TRBV19; 14 bases map to TRBD2. Per germline, CDR1 LNHDA and CDR2 SQIVND (reference sequence). V trimming: 4 bases; J trimming: 7 bases; junction bases outside the gene matches: 5. There are 16 residues in the CDR3. CDR3 nucleotides: TGTGCCAGTAGTAGACTAGCGGGGGGGCATGGCGGGGAGCTGTTTTTT. This codes for CASSRLAGGHGGELFF.

The V call is TRBV10-3, the J call TRBJ2-5; the match to TRBD2 covers 11 bases. Germline V gene sequence: CDR1 ENHRY, CDR2 SYGVKD. This CDR3 comprises 19 residues. Unmatched junction bases numbered 12, after V lost 0 bases and J lost 3 bases. CDR3 residues: CAISESGTSGLSPKETQYF. CDR3 sequence (DNA): TGTGCCATCAGTGAGTCAGGGACTAGCGGACTTAGTCCAAAAGAGACCCAGTACTTC.

The chain is built from TRBV27 and TRBJ2-1; 8 bases align to TRBD2. Germline V gene data show CDR1 as MNHEY and CDR2 as SMNVEV (reference sequence). J was trimmed by 7 bases and V by 2 bases; bases with no gene match: 7. CDR3 length equals 15 residues. CDR3 sequence (DNA): TGTGCCAGCAGTTTAGGTAGCGGGGAGTGGAATGAGCAGTTCTTC. Amino acids: CASSLGSGEWNEQFF.

The gene calls are TRBV10-2 and TRBJ2-1; 11 nucleotides match TRBD1. CDR1 and CDR2 from the germline V gene are WSHSY and SAAADI. V was pared by 4 bases and J by 3 bases, with 2 bases of the junction left unmatched. This CDR3 has 15 amino acids. CDR3 in DNA: TGCGCCAGCAGTGCGGGGACAGGGGGCTACAATGAGCAGTTCTTC. Its translation: CASSAGTGGYNEQFF.

This chain uses TRBV14 with TRBJ1-5; D gene ambiguous. CDR3 length equals 12 residues. The V gene lost 4 bases and the J gene lost 0 bases, with 1 base spanning the gap. The V gene's germline CDR1 is SGHDN and CDR2 FVKESK. The CDR3 loop reads CASSLSNQPQHF. The CDR3 DNA reads TGTGCCAGCAGCCTTAGCAATCAGCCCCAGCATTTT.

The rearrangement joins TRBV11-2 to TRBJ2-6, with 9 bases aligning to TRBD2. J gave up 2 bases and V 4 bases, and 9 bases lay outside the gene matches. This CDR3 contains 18 residues. Germline-derived CDR1 and CDR2 are SGHAT and FQNNGV. DNA of the CDR3: TGTGCCAGCAGCTCCCTAGCGGGGCCTTATCCTGGGGCCAACGTCCTGACTTTC. Its protein product is CASSSLAGPYPGANVLTF.

This clone was seen a few times. V gene TRBV27 combines with J gene TRBJ1-4; a weak D match, TRBD1 (6 bases). Trimming shortened V by 4 bases and J by 5 bases, and 17 bases separated the two germline ends. Germline lookup yields CDR1 MNHEY and CDR2 SMNVEV (reference sequence). The CDR3 is made up of 16 amino acids. The CDR3 protein is CASSSLRLGQNEKLFF. The CDR3 region has the DNA TGTGCCAGCAGTTCCCTCCGATTAGGACAGAATGAAAAACTGTTTTTT.

Here the CDR3 reads CAIRTGNTIYF. The DNA of the CDR3 is TGTGCCATCAGAACAGGAAACACCATATATTTT. The chain couples TRBV10-3 to TRBJ1-3; D remains unclear. CDR3 length equals 11 residues. Trimming removed 6 bases from V and 4 bases from J, with 4 bases in between. The germline V gene encodes CDR1 ENHRY and CDR2 SYGVKD.

The rearrangement links TRBV10-1 to TRBJ1-4; maybe TRBD1 (6 bases). The V end was cut by 0 bases, the J end by 5 bases, with 16 bases between. The CDR3 totals 17 residues. Germline loops: CDR1 WNHNN, CDR2 SYGVQD (reference sequence). The DNA for the CDR3 is TGCGCCAGCAGTGAGTCCGCCGCCGGGACAAGAAATGAAAAACTGTTTTTT. Translated: CASSESAAGTRNEKLFF.

The CDR3 DNA sequence: TGTGCCAGCAGTCCATACAGGGACCAAGCTTTCTTT. Protein sequence: CASSPYRDQAFF. This rearrangement joins TRBV28 to TRBJ1-1; D may be TRBD1 (6 bases). V lost 5 bases and J 9 bases, leaving 13 bases between the germline ends. Germline values: CDR1 MDHEN, CDR2 SYDVKM. The CDR3 is 12 amino acids.

The chain recombines TRBV9 with TRBJ1-2, with D perhaps TRBD1 (5 bases). V lost 3 bases to trimming and J lost 2 bases, with 17 bases between them. Germline assignment: CDR1 SGDLS and CDR2 YYNGEE. The CDR3 extends over 16 amino acids. In DNA, the CDR3 is TGTGCCAGCAGCGCACGACAGAGGGGAGCGAACTATGGCTACACCTTC. As protein: CASSARQRGANYGYTF.